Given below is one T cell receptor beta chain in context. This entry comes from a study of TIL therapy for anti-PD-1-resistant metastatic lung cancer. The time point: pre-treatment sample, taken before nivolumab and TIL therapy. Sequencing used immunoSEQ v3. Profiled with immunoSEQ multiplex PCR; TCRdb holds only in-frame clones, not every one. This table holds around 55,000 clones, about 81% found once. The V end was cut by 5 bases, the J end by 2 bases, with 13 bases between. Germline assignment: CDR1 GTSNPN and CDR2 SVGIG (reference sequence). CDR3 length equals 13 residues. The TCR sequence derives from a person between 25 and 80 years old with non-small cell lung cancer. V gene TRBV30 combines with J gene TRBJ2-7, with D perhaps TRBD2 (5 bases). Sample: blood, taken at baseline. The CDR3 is CAWGRRRTYEQYF. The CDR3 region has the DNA TGTGCCTGGGGGCGGAGGAGAACCTACGAGCAGTACTTC.